Sequencing of this T cell receptor (beta chain) was carried out in a study of post-analysis software for immune sequencing data (dated by TCRdb to between 2014 and 2016). Background on the whole study: The recorded disease courses included relapsing-remitting, secondary progressive and progressive-relapsing multiple sclerosis, and some patients had no subtype annotation. A subset of samples was prepared in parallel using single-end sample barcoding, then pooled and co-amplified after Illumina adapter ligation. The multiple sclerosis patient repertoires were compared with 10 to 12 previously published healthy control repertoires from donors aged roughly 6 to 27 years. What the authors observed across the whole study: When samples were clustered directly using the F measure, samples prepared in the same batch co-clustered strongly, which prompted a batch-effect correction. The multiple sclerosis patient group was slightly younger than the control group. Normalized Chao1 diversity was significantly lower in multiple sclerosis patients than controls, suggesting substantial peripheral T-cell clonal expansion. About five TRBV segments, including TRBV5-6, TRBV5-1 and TRBV20-1, were significantly more frequent in patients than controls.

Including cysteine and phenylalanine, the CDR3 has 14 amino acids. Here the CDR3 DNA is all that survives: 42 bases in frame from base 1. The germline V gene (reference sequence) supplies CDR1 SEHNR and CDR2 FQNEAQ. Trimming removed 4 bases from V and 5 bases from J; the gene matches leave 6 bases unexplained. Library preparation employed PCR. The sequencer listed for this sample is Illumina HiSeq 2500. Unique molecular identifiers were incorporated into TCR beta cDNA libraries to reduce PCR and sequencing biases. Roughly 0.5 million cDNA molecules were obtained per 1 to 10 million input T cells, so each molecule approximated one T cell. Patient libraries were prepared and sequenced with the same protocol used for the earlier healthy control dataset. Samples belonging to the same batch were prepared together, multiplexed and sequenced on a shared HiSeq lane. The study's own analysis went as follows. Raw barcoded reads were processed with MIGEC, and single-read molecular identifier groups were discarded before consensus assembly and CDR3 extraction. Clonotype tables were post-analysed with VDJtools, normalizing diversity by down-sampling all datasets to the smallest sample size. To correct batch-related cross-sample contamination, repertoire overlap clustering matched CDR3 amino acid sequences but not nucleotide sequences. TCRdb trimmed the raw reads at Q25, called clones with MiXCR and kept productive beta chains. Identical CDR3 proteins give one entry, which carries the most common genes and DNA. The V and J calls here are based on TCRdb, not the publication. The sample has 450,000 to 700,000 distinct CDR3 sequences on record, 44% of them singletons. 1.5% to 2% of the sample lies in the top ten.

TCR beta repertoires were profiled from peripheral blood of more than ten young patients with multiple sclerosis to demonstrate the VDJtools post-analysis software. The multiple sclerosis patients were children and adolescents between roughly 6 and 16 years of age. Remarks on this clonotype: Its target antigen remains unknown. No much larger clone is present one base from it, and per-base qualities are unavailable.

This receptor chain uses TRBV7-9 and TRBJ2-5, with 8 middle bases fitting TRBD1. Sample: blood. The TCR originated in a girl aged 10 to 17 with multiple sclerosis. CDR3 region: CASSSGQASETQYF. The bases are TGTGCCAGCAGCTCGGGACAGGCCTCGGAGACCCAGTACTTC. The entire variable domain, with the stretches around the CDR3 drawn from the reference TRBV7-9 and TRBJ2-5 proteins, is DTGVSQNPRHKITKRGQNVTFRCDPISEHNRLYWYRQTLGQGPEFLTYFQNEAQLEKSRLLSDRFSAERPKGSFSTLEIQRTEQGDSAMYLCASSSGQASETQYFGPGTRLLVL.